The TCR beta chain under discussion was sequenced for a study of cytomegalovirus exposure and HLA in healthy donors. Study-level points and caveats: A later analysis found most CMV-associated TCR beta chains apparently HLA-restricted.

In regard to this clone: The antigen remains unidentified.

This CDR3 comprises 14 residues. Germline V gives CDR1 MGHDK, CDR2 SYGVNS. V was pared by 4 bases and J by 5 bases, with 6 bases of the junction left unmatched. PCR primers comprised 60 Vbeta and 13 Jbeta primers. Method: immunoSEQ multiplex PCR; TCRdb's copy keeps in-frame clones and lacks some. Of some 100,000 clones in the sample, 84% were seen once. This receptor was obtained from a young woman in good health and CMV-seronegative. The material sequenced was PBMCs. V usage is TRBV25-1 and J usage is TRBJ2-7; 9 nucleotides match TRBD1. CDR3 loop: CASSGRTGAHEQYF. The CDR3 DNA reads TGTGCCAGCAGTGGTAGGACAGGGGCCCACGAGCAGTACTTC.